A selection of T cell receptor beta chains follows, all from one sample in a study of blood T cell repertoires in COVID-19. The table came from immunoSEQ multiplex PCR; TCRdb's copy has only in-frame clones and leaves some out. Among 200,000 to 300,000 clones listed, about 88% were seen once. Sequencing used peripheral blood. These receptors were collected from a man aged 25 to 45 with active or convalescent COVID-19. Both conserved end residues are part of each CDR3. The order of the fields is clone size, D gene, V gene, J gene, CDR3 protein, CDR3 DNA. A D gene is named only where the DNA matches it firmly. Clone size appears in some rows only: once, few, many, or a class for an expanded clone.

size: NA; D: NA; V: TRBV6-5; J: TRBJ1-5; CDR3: CASSYSSETDQPQHF; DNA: TGTGCCAGCAGTTACTCCTCAGAAACCGATCAGCCCCAGCATTTT
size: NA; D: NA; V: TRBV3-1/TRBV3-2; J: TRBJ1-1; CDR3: CASSRADRNTEAFF; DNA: TGTGCCAGCAGCCGAGCTGACAGAAACACTGAAGCTTTCTTT
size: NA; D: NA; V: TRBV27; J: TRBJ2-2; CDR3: CASKGDTGELFF; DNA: TGTGCCAGCAAGGGGGACACCGGGGAGCTGTTTTTT
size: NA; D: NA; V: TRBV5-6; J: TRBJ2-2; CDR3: CASSLGTRDTGELFF; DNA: TGTGCCAGCAGCTTGGGGACAAGGGACACCGGGGAGCTGTTTTTT
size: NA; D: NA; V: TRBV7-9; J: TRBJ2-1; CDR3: CASSLVTQYNEQFF; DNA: TGTGCCAGCAGCTTAGTGACTCAATACAATGAGCAGTTCTTC
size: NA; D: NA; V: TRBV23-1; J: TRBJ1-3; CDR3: CASTAGPQAGNTIYF; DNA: TGCGCCAGCACTGCTGGTCCCCAGGCAGGAAACACCATATATTTT
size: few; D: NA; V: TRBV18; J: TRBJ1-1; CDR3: CASSLLGQLNTEAFF; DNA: TGTGCCAGCTCCCTATTGGGACAACTCAACACTGAAGCTTTCTTT
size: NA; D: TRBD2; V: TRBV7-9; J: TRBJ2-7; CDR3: CASSQRDVYEQYF; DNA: TGTGCCAGCAGCCAGCGGGATGTCTACGAGCAGTACTTC
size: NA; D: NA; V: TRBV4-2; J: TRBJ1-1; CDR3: CASSQQTGVNTEAFF; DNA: TGTGCCAGCAGCCAACAGACAGGAGTGAACACTGAAGCTTTCTTT
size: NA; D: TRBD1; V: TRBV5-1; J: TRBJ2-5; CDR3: CASSLEPTGAWETQYF; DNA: TGCGCCAGCAGCCTAGAACCGACAGGGGCGTGGGAGACCCAGTACTTC
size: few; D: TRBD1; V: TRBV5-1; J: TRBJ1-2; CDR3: CASSWTGQGGGGYTF; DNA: TGCGCCAGCAGCTGGACCGGACAGGGAGGAGGTGGCTACACCTTC
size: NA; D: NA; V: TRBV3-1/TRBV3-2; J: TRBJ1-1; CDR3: CASSETGGMGTEAFF; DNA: TGTGCCAGCAGCGAAACTGGGGGGATGGGCACTGAAGCTTTCTTT
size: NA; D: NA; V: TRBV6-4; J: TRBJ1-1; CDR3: CASREQGQGTEAFF; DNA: TGTGCCAGCAGAGAACAGGGCCAGGGCACTGAAGCTTTCTTT
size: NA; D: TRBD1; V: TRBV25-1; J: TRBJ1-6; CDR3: CASRWGQPNSPLHF; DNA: TGTGCCAGCAGATGGGGACAGCCAAATTCACCCCTCCACTTT
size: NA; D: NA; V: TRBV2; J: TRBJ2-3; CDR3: CASSGLGDTQYF; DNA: TGTGCCAGCAGCGGACTGGGGGATACGCAGTATTTT
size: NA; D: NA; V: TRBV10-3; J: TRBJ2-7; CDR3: CATGPGLHEQYF; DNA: TGTGCCACCGGCCCAGGGTTGCACGAGCAGTACTTC
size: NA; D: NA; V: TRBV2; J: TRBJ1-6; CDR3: CASSEAGGAQSPLHF; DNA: TGTGCCAGCAGTGAAGCAGGGGGGGCGCAGTCACCCCTCCACTTT
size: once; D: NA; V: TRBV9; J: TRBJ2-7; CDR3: CASSGGEVYEQYF; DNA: TGTGCCAGCAGCGGTGGGGAGGTCTACGAGCAGTACTTC
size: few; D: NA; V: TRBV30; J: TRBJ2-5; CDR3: CAWSSGDGETQYF; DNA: TGTGCCTGGAGTTCGGGGGATGGAGAGACCCAGTACTTC
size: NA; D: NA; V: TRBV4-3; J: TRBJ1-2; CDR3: CASSQDYGRLNYGYTF; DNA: TGCGCCAGCAGCCAAGATTATGGCAGGTTAAACTATGGCTACACCTTC
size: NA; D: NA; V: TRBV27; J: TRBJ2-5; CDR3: CASTDLAGDRETQYF; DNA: TGTGCCAGCACCGACCTCGCAGGGGACCGGGAGACCCAGTACTTC
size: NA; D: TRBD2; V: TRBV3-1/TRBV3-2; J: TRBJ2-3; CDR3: CASSAPELAGALGDTQYF; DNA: TGTGCCAGCAGCGCTCCCGAACTAGCGGGGGCCTTAGGAGATACGCAGTATTTT
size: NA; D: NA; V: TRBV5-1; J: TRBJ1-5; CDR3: CASSPRGEDQPQHF; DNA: TGCGCCAGCAGCCCCAGGGGTGAGGATCAGCCCCAGCATTTT
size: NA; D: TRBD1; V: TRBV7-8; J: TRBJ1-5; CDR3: CASSLEDRVGPSNQPQHF; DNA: TGTGCCAGCAGCTTGGAGGACAGGGTCGGTCCTAGCAATCAGCCCCAGCATTTT
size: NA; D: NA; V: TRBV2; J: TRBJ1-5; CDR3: CASEGAGNQPQHF; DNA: TGTGCCAGCGAAGGGGCCGGCAATCAGCCCCAGCATTTT
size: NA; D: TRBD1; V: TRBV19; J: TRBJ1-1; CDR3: CASSITRGSTMNTEAFF; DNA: TGTGCCAGTAGTATTACCAGGGGGAGTACCATGAACACTGAAGCTTTCTTT
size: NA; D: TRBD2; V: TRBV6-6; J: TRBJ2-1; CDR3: CASAYTSGGASEQFF; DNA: TGTGCCAGCGCATATACTAGCGGGGGGGCGAGCGAGCAGTTCTTC
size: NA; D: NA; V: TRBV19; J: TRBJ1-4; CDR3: CASGPDRSEKLFF; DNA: TGTGCCAGTGGTCCCGACAGGAGTGAAAAACTGTTTTTT
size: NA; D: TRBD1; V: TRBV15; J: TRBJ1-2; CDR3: CATSRPGQGDGYTF; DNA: TGTGCCACCAGCAGACCGGGACAGGGTGATGGCTACACCTTC
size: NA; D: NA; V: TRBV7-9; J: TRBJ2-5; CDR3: CASSPKGGFETQYF; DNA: TGTGCCAGCAGCCCCAAGGGGGGGTTTGAGACCCAGTACTTC
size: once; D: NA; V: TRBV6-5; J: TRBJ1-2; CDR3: CASSFNRDLGGGYTF; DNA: TGTGCCAGCAGTTTCAATCGGGACCTCGGGGGTGGCTACACCTTC
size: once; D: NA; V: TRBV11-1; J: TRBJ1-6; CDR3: CASSAQGNMASPLHF; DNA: TGTGCCAGCAGCGCACAGGGTAATATGGCTTCACCCCTCCACTTT
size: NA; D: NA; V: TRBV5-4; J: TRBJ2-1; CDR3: CASSLGAILAVYNEQFF; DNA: TGTGCCAGCAGCCTGGGGGCCATTCTAGCGGTCTACAATGAGCAGTTCTTC
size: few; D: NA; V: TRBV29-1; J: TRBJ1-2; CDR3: CSVEDNGYTF; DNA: TGCAGCGTTGAAGATAATGGCTACACCTTC
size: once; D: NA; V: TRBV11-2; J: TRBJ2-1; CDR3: CASSPGRAAYNEQFF; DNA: TGTGCCAGCAGCCCGGGCAGGGCGGCCTACAATGAGCAGTTCTTC
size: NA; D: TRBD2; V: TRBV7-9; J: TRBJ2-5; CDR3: CASRLAGEETQYF; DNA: TGTGCCAGCAGACTAGCGGGGGAAGAGACCCAGTACTTC
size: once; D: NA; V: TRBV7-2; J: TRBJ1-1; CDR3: CASSSGWQWNTEAFF; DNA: TGTGCCAGCAGCTCAGGGTGGCAATGGAACACTGAAGCTTTCTTT
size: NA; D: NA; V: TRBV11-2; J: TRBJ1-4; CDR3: CASSQDRTNEKLFF; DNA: TGTGCCAGCAGCCAAGACAGGACTAATGAAAAACTGTTTTTT
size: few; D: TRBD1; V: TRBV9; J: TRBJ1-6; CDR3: CASSVRAGGSYNSPLHF; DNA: TGTGCCAGCAGCGTAAGGGCAGGGGGTTCCTATAATTCACCCCTCCACTTT
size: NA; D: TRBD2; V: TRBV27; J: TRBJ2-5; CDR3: CASSLLGGGPSETQYF; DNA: TGTGCCAGCAGTTTATTAGGCGGGGGGCCTTCGGAGACCCAGTACTTC
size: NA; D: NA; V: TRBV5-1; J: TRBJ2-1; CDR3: CASSLGGDYNEQFF; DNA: TGCGCCAGCAGCTTGGGCGGGGATTACAATGAGCAGTTCTTC
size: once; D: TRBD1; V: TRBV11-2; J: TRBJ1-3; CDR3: CASRPGTGGGNTIYF; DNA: TGTGCCAGCAGACCCGGGACAGGGGGTGGAAACACCATATATTTT
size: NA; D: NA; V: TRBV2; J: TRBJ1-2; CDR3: CASSEALQGGYTF; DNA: TGTGCCAGCAGTGAAGCGCTTCAGGGTGGCTACACCTTC
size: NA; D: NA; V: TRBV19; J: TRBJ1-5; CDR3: CASSTTAGIGGRTQPQHF; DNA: TGTGCCAGTAGTACAACGGCGGGGATTGGGGGAAGGACTCAGCCCCAGCATTTT
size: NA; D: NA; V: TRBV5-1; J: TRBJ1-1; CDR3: CASSSRPPNTEAFF; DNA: TGCGCCAGCAGCTCGCGCCCACCGAACACTGAAGCTTTCTTT
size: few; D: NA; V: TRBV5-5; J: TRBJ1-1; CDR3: CASSPSDTMNTEAFF; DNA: TGTGCCAGCAGCCCCTCGGACACTATGAACACTGAAGCTTTCTTT
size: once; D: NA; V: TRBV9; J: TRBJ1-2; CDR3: CASSVGFSSGIGYGYTF; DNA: TGTGCCAGCAGCGTAGGTTTTTCCTCGGGGATTGGCTATGGCTACACCTTC
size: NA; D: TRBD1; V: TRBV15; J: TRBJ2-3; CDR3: CATSRAGQGYHTDTQYF; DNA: TGTGCCACCAGCAGAGCCGGACAGGGATACCACACAGATACGCAGTATTTT
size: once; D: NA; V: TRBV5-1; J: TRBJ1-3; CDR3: CASSLGPGTSSGNTIYF; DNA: TGCGCCAGCAGCTTGGGTCCAGGCACAAGCTCTGGAAACACCATATATTTT
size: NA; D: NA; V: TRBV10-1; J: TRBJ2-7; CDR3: CASSGGSGTSYEQYF; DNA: TGCGCCAGCAGCGGAGGATCCGGGACAAGTTACGAGCAGTACTTC